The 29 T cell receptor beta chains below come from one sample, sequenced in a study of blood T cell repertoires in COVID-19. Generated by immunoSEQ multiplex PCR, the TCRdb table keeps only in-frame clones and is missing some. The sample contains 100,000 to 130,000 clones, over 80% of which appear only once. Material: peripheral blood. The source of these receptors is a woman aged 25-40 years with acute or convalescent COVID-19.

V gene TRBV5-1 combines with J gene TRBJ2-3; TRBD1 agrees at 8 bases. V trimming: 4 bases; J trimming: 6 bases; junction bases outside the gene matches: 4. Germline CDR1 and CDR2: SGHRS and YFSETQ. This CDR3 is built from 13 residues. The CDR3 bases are TGCGCCAGCAGCGAGACAGGGGTTGATACGCAGTATTTT. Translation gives CASSETGVDTQYF.

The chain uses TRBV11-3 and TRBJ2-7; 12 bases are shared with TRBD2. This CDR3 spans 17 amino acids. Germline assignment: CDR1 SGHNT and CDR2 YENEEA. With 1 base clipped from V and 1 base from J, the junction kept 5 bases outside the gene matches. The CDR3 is CASSLGGGLAGSYEQYF. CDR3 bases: TGTGCCAGCAGCTTAGGCGGGGGACTAGCGGGTTCCTACGAGCAGTACTTC. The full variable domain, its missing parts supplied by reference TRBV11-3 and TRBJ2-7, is EAGVVQSPRYKIIEKKQPVAFWCNPISGHNTLYWYLQNLGQGPELLIRYENEEAVDDSQLPKDRFSAERLKGVDSTLKIQPAELGDSAVYLCASSLGGGLAGSYEQYFGPGTRLTVT.

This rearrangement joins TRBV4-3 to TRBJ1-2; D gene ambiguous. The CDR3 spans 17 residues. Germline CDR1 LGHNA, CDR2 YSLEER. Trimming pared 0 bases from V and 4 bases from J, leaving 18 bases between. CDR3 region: CASSQDPSDGPTYGYTF. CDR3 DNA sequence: TGCGCCAGCAGCCAAGACCCATCGGATGGGCCCACCTATGGCTACACCTTC.

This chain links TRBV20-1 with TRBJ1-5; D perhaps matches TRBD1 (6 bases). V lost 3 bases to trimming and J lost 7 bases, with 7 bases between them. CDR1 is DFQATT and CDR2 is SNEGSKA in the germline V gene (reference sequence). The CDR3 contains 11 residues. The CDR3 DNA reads TGCAGTGCTAGCAGGGGCCAGCCCCAGCATTTT. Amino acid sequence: CSASRGQPQHF.

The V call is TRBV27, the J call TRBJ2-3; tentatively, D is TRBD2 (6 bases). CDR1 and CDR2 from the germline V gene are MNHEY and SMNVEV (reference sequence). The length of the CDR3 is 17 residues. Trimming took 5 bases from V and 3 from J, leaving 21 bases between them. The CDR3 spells CASSTLFSGDHTDTQYF. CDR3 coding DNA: TGTGCCAGCAGTACCCTCTTCTCGGGAGACCATACAGATACGCAGTATTTT.

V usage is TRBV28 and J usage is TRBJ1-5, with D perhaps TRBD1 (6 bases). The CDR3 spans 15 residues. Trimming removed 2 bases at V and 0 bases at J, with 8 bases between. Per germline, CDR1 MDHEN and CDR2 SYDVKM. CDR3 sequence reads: CASSLQGHSNQPQHF. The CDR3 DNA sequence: TGTGCCAGCAGTTTACAGGGGCATAGCAATCAGCCCCAGCATTTT. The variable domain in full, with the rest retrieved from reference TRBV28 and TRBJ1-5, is DVKVTQSSRYLVKRTGEKVFLECVQDMDHENMFWYRQDPGLGLRLIYFSYDVKMKEKGDIPEGYSVSREKKERFSLILESASTNQTSMYLCASSLQGHSNQPQHFGDGTRLSIL.

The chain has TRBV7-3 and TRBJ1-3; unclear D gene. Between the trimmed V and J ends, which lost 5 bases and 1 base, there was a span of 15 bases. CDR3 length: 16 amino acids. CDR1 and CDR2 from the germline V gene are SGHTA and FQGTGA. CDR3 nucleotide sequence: TGTGCCAGCAGCCCCTCAGGCGCGGGTTCTGGAAACACCATATATTTT. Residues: CASSPSGAGSGNTIYF.

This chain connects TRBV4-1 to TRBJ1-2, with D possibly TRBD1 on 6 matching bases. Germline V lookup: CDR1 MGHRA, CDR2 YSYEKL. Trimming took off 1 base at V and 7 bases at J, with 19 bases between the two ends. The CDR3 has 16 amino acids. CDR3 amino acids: CASSQVRSAGAGGYTF. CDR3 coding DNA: TGCGCCAGCAGCCAAGTTAGGTCCGCGGGGGCTGGTGGCTACACCTTC.

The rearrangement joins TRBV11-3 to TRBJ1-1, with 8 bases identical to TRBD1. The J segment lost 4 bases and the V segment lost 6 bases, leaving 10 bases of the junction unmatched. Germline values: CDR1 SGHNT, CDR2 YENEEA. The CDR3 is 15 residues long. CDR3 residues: CASSRDRSRGTEAFF. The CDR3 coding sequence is TGTGCCAGCAGTCGGGACAGGAGTCGGGGCACTGAAGCTTTCTTT. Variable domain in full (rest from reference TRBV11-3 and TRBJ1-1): EAGVVQSPRYKIIEKKQPVAFWCNPISGHNTLYWYLQNLGQGPELLIRYENEEAVDDSQLPKDRFSAERLKGVDSTLKIQPAELGDSAVYLCASSRDRSRGTEAFFGQGTRLTVV.

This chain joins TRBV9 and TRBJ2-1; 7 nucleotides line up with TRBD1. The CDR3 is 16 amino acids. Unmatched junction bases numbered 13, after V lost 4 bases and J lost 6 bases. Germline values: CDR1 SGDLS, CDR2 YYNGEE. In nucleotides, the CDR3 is TGTGCCAGCAGCTCAGTTCAGGGACAGAGCACCAATGAGCAGTTCTTC. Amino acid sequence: CASSSVQGQSTNEQFF.

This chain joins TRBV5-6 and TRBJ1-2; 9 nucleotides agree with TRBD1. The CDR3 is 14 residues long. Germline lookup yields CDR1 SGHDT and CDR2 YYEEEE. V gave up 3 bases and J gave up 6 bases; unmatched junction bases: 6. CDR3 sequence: CASSWEGQGDGYTF. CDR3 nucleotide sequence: TGTGCCAGCAGCTGGGAGGGACAGGGTGATGGCTACACCTTC.

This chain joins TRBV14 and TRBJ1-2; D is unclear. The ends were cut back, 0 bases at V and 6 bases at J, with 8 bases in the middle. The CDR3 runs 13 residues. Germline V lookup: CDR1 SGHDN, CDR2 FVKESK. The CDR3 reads CASSQDTGNGYTF. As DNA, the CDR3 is TGTGCCAGCAGCCAAGATACGGGTAATGGCTACACCTTC.

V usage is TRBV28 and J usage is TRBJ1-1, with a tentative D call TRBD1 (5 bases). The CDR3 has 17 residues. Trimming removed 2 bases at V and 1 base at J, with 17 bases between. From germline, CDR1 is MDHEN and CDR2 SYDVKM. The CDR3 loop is CASSLGGDGLRNTEAFF. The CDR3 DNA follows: TGTGCCAGCAGTTTAGGGGGGGATGGCCTCCGGAACACTGAAGCTTTCTTT.

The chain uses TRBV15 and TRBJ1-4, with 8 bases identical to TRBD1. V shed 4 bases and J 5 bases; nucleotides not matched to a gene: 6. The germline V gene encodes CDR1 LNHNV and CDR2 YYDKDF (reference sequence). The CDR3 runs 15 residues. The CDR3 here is CATSTYRGGNEKLFF. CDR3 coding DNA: TGTGCCACCAGCACCTACAGGGGGGGCAATGAAAAACTGTTTTTT.

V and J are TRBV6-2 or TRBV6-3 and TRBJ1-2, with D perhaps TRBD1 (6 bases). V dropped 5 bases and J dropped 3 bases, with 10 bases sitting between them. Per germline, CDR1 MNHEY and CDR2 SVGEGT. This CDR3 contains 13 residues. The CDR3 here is CASSIQGDYGYTF. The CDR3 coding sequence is TGTGCCAGCAGTATACAGGGTGACTATGGCTACACCTTC.

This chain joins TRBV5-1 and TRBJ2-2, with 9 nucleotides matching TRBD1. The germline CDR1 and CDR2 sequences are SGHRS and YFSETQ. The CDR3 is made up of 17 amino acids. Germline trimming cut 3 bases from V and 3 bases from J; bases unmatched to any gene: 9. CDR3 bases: TGCGCCAGCAGCTCCCGGGACAGGGTTGCGGACACCGGGGAGCTGTTTTTT. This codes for CASSSRDRVADTGELFF.

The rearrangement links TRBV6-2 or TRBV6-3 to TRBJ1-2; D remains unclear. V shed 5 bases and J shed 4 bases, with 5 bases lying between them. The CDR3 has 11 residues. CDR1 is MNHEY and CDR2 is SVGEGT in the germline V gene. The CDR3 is CASSLLYGYTF. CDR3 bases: TGTGCCAGCAGTCTCCTCTATGGCTACACCTTC.

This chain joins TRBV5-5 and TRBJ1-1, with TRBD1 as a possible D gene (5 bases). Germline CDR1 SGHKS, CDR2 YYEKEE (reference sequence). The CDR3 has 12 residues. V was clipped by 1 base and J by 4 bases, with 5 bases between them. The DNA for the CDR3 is TGTGCCAGCAGCTTGAGGGGCACTGAAGCTTTCTTT. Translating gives CASSLRGTEAFF. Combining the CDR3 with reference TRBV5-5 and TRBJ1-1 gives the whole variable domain DAGVTQSPTHLIKTRGQQVTLRCSPISGHKSVSWYQQVLGQGPQFIFQYYEKEERGRGNFPDRFSARQFPNYSSELNVNALLLGDSALYLCASSLRGTEAFFGQGTRLTVV.

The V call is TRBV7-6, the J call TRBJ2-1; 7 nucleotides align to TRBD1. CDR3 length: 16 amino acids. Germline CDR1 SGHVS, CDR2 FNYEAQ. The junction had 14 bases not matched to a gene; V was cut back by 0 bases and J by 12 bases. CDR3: CASSLALGTVKNRQFF. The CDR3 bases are TGTGCCAGCAGCTTAGCTCTCGGGACAGTAAAAAACAGGCAGTTCTTC.

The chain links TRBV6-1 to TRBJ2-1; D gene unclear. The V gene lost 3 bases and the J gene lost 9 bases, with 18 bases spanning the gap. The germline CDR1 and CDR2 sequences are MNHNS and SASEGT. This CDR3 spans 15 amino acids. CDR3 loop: CASSDVMRSLGEQFF. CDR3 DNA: TGTGCCAGCAGTGACGTGATGAGGAGTTTGGGTGAGCAGTTCTTC.

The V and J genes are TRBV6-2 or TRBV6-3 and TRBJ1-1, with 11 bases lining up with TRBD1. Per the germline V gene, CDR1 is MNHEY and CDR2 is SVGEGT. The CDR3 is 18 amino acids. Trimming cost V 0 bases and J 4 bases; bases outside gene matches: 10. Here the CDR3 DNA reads TGTGCCAGCAGTTACTCGTCGGGACAGGGGGTGTCGGGCACTGAAGCTTTCTTT. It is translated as CASSYSSGQGVSGTEAFF.

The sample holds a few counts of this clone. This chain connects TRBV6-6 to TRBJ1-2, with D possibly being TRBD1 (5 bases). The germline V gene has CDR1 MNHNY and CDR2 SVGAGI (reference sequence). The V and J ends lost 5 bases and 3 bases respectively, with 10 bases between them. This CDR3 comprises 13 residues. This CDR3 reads CASSPGSHYGYTF. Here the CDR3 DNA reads TGTGCCAGCAGTCCAGGGTCTCACTATGGCTACACCTTC.

Here the CDR3 reads CASSSPGQGVQPQHF. The CDR3 region has the DNA TGTGCCAGCAGTTCACCGGGACAGGGGGTTCAGCCCCAGCATTTT. The gene calls are TRBV27 and TRBJ1-5; 11 positions agree with TRBD1. The CDR3 extends over 15 amino acids. The V segment lost 4 bases and the J segment 6 bases; nucleotides outside the gene matches: 5. CDR1 and CDR2 (germline): MNHEY, SMNVEV (reference sequence).

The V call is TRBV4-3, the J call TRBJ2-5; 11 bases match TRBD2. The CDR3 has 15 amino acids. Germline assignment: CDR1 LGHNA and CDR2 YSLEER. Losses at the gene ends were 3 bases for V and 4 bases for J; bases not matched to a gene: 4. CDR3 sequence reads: CASSHSGGAGETQYF. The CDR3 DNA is TGCGCCAGCAGCCATAGCGGGGGGGCCGGAGAGACCCAGTACTTC.

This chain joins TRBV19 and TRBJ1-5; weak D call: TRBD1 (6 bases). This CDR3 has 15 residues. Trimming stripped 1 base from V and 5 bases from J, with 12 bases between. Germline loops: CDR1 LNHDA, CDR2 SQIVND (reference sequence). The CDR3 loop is CASSIGWQGYQPQHF. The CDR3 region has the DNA TGTGCCAGTAGTATAGGCTGGCAGGGGTATCAGCCCCAGCATTTT.

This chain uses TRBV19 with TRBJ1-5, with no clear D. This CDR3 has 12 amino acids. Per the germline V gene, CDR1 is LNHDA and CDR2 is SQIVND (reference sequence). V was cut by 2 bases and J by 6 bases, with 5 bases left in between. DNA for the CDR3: TGTGCCAGTAGTATACCAGGTCAGCCCCAGCATTTT. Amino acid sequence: CASSIPGQPQHF.

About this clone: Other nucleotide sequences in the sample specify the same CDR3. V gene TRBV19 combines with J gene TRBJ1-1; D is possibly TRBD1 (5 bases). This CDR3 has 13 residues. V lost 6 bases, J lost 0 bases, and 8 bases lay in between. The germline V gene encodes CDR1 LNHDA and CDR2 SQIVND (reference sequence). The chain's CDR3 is CASSSGLNTEAFF. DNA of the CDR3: TGTGCCAGTAGCTCAGGGCTGAACACTGAAGCTTTCTTT.

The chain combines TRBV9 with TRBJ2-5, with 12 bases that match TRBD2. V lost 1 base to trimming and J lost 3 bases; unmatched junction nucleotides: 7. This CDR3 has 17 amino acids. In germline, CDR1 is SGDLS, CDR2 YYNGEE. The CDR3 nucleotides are TGTGCCAGCAGCGTAAATCTTGCTAGCGGGGGGGAAGAGACCCAGTACTTC. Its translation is CASSVNLASGGEETQYF.

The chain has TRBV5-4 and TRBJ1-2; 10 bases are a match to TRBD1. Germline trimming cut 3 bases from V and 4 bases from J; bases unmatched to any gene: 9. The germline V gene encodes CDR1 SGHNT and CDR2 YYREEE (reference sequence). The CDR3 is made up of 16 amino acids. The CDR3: CASSWGGTGVFYGYTF. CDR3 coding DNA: TGTGCCAGCAGCTGGGGTGGGACAGGGGTGTTCTATGGCTACACCTTC.